Described below is a single T cell receptor beta chain sequence and its context. The source of the sample is a study of OX40 agonist ivuxolimab in advanced cancers. This table comes from immunoSEQ multiplex PCR, and its TCRdb copy is limited to in-frame clones, with some not included. The data contain approximately 82,000 clones, roughly 88% of them singletons. This CDR3 region has 11 residues. V lost 4 bases to trimming and J lost 1 base, with 2 bases between them. Looked up from germline, CDR1 is DFQATT and CDR2 is SNEGSKA (reference sequence). The clonotype comes from an adult with an advanced solid tumor such as melanoma, head and neck, liver or kidney cancer. The V call is TRBV20-1, the J call TRBJ1-5; no reliable D call. The sample was CD4+ or CD8+ T cells sorted from blood, taken in a trial of the OX40 agonist ivuxolimab. This chain's CDR3 is CSAKSNQPQHF. The CDR3 coding sequence is TGCAGTGCTAAGAGCAATCAGCCCCAGCATTTT.